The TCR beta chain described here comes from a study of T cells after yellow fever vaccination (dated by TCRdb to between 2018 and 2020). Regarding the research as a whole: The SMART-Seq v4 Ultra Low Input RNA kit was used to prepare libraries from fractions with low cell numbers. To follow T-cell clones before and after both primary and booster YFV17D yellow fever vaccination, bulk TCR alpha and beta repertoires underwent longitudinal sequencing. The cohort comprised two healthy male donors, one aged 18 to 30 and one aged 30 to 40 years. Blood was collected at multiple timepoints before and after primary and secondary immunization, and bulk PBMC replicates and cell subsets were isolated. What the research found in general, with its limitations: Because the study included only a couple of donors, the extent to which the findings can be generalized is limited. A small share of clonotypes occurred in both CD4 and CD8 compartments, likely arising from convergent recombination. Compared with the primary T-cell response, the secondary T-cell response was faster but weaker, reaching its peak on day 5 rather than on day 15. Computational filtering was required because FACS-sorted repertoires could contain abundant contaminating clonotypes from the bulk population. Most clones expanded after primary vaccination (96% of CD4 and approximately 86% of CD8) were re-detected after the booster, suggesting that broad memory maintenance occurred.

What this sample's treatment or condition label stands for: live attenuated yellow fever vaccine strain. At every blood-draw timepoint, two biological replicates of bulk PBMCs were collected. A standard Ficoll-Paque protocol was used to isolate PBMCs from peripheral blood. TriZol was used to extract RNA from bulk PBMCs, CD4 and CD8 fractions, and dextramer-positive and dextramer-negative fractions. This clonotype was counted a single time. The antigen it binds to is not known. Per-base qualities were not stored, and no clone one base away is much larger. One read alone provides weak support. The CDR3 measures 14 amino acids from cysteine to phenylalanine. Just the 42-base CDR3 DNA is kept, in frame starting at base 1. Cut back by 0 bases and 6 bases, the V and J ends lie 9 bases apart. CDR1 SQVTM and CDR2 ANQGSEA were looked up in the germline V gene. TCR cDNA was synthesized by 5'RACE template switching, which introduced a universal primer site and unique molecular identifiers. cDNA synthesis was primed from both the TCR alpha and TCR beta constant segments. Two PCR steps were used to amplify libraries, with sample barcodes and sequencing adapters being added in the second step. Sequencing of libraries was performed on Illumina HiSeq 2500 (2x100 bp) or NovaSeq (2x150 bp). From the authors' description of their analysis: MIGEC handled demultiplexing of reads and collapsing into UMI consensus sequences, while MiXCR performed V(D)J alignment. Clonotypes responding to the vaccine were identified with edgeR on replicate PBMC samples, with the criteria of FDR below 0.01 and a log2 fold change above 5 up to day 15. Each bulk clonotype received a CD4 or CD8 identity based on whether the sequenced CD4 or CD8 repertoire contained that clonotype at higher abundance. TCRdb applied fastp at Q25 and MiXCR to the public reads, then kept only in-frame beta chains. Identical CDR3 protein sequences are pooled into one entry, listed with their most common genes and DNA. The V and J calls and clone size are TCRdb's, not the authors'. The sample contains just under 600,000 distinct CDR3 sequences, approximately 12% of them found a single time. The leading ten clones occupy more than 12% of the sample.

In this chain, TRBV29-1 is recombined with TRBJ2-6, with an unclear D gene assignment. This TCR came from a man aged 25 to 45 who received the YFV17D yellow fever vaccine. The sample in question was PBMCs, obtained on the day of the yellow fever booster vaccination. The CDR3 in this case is CSVEEGRAANVLTF. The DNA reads TGCAGCGTTGAAGAAGGCCGGGCGGCCAACGTCCTGACTTTC.